This TCR beta chain was documented in a study of T cell repertoires in aging, cancer and after chemotherapy. Study in general: Paired samples before and after chemotherapy came from glioblastoma patients receiving temozolomide-based therapy.

This CDR3 is 15 amino acids long. V gave up 6 bases and J gave up 6 bases; unmatched junction bases: 6. The study, taken as a whole, reports: The repertoire data cannot show anything about immunological memory following chemotherapy. Across the chemotherapy interval, each cancer cohort showed higher median generation probability, suggesting thymic rebound. Compared with age-matched healthy donors, untreated hematological or solid cancer patients showed higher blood TCR clonality.

The template was genomic DNA from peripheral blood, not RNA. This clonotype was seen a few times. Its antigen is as yet unknown. TRB rearrangements spanning V, D and J were amplified using mixed TRB-A/B primers. TCRdb itself ran the multiplex PCR reads through MiXCR, one entry per CDR3 protein. Of about 2,400 distinct CDR3 sequences in the sample, about 29% were seen once. This TCR was recovered from a human donor with a solid tumor. The sequenced material came from blood. The chain employs TRBV12-3 or TRBV12-4 and TRBJ1-4, with 11 positions matching TRBD1. In DNA, the CDR3 is TGTGCCAGCAGCCTAGGACAGGGGGCCTATGAAAAACTGTTTTTT. Its protein is CASSLGQGAYEKLFF.